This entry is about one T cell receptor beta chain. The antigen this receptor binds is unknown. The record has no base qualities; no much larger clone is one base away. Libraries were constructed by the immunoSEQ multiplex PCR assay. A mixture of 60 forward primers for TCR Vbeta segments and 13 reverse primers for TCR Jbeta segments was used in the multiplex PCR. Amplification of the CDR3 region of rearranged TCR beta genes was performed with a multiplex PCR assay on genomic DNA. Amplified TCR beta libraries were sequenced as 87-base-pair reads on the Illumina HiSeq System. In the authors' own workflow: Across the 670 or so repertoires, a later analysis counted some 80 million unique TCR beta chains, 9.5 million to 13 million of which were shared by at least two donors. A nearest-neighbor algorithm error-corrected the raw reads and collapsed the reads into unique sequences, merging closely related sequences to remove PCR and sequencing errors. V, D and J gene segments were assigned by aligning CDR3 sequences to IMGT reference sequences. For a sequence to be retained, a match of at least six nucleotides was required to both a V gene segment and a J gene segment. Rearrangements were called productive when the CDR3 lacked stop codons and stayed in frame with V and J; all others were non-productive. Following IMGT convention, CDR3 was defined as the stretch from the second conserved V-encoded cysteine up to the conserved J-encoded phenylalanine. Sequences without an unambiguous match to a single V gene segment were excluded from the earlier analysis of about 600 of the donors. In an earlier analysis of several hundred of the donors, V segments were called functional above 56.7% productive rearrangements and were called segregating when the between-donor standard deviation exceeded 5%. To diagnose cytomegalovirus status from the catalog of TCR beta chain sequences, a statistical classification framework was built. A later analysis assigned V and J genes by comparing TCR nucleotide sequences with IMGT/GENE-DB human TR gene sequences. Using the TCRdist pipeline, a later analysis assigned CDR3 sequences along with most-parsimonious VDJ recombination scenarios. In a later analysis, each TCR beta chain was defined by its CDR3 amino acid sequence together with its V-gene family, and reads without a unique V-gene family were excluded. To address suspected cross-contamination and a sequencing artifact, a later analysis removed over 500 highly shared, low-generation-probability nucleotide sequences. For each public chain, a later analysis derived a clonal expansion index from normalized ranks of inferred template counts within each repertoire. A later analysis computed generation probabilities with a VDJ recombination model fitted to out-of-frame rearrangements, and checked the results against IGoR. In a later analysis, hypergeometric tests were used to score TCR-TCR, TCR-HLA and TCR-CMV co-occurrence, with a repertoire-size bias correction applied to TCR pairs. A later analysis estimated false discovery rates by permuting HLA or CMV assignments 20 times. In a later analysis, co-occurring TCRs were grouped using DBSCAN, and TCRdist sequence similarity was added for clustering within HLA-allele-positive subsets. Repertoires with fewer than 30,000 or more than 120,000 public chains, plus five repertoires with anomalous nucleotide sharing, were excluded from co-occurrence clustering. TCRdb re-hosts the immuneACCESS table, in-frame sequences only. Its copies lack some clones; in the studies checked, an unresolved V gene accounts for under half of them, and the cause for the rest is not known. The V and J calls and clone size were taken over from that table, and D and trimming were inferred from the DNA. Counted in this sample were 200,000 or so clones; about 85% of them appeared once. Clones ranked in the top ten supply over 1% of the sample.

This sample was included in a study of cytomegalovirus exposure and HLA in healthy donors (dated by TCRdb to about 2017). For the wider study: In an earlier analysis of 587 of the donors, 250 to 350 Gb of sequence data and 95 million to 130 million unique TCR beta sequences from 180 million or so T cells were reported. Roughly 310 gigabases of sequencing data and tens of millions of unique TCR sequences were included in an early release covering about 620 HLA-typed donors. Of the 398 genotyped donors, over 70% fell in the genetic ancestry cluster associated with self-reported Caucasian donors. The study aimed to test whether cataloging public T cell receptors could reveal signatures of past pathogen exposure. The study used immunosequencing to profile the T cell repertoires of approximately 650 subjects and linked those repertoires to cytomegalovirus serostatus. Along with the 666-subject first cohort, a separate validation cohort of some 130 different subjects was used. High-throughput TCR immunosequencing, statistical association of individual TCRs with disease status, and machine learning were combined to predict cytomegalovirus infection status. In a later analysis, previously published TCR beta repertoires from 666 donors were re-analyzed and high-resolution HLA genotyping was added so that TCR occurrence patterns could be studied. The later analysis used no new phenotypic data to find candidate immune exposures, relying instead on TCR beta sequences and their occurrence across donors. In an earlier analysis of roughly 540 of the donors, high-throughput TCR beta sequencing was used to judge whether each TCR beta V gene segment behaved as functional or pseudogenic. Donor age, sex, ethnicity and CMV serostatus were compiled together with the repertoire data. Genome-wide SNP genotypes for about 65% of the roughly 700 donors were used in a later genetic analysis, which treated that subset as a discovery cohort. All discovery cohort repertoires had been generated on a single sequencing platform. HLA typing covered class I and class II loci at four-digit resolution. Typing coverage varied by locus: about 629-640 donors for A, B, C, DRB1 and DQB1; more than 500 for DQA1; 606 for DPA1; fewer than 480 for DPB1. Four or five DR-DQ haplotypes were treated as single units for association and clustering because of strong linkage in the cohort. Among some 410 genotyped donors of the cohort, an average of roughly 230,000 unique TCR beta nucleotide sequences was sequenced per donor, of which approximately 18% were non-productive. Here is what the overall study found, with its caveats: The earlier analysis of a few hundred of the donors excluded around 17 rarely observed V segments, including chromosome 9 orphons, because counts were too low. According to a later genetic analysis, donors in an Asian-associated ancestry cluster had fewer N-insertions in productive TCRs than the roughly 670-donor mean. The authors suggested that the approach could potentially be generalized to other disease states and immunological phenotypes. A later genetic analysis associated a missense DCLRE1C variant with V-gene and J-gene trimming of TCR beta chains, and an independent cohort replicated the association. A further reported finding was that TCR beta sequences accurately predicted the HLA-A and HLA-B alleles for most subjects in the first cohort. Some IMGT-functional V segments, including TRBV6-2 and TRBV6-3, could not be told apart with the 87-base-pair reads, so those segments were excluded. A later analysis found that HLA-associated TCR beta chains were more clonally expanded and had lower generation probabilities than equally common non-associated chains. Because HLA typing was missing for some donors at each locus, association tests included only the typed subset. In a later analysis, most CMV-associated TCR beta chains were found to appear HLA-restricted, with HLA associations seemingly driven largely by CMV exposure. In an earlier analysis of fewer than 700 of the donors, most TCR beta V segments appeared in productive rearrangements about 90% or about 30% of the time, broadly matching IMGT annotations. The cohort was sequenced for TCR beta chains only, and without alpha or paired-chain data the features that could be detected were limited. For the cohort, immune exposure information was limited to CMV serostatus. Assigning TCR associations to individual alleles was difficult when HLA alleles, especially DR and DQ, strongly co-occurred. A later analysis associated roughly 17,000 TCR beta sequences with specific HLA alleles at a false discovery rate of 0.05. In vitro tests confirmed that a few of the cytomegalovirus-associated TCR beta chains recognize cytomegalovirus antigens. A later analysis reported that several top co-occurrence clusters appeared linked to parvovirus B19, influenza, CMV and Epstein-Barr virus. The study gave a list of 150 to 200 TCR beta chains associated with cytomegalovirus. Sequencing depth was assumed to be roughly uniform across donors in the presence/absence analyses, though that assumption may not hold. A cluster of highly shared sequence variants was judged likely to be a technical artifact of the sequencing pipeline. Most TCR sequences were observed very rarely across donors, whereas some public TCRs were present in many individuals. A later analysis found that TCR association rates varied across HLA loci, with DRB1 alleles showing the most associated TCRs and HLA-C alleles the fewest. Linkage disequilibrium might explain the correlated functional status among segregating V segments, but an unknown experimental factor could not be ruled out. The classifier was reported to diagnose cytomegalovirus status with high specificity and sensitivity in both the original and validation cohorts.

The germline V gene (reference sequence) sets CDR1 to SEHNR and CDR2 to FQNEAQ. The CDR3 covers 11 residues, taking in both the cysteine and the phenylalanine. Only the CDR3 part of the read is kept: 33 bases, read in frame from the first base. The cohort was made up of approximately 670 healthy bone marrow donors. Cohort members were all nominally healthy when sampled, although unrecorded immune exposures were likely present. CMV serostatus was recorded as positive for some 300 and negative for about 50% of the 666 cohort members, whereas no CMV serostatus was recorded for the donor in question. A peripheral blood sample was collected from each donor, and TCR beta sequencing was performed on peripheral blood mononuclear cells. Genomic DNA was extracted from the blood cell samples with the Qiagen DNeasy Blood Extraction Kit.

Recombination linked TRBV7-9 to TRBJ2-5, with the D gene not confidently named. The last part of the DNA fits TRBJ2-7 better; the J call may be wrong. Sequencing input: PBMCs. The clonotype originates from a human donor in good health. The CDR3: CASSLNYEQYF. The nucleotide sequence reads TGTGCCAGCAGCTTGAACTACGAGCAGTACTTC.